This T cell receptor (beta chain) was captured in a study of T-cell memory formation after mild COVID-19. Looking at the study overall: TCR clusters showed largely donor specificity. Study-level findings and limits: For contracting clones, CD4+ ones sat mainly in CM and EM, CD8+ in EMRA. Unconfirmed was the SARS-CoV-2 specificity of second-wave clones that peaked on day 37.

5'RACE, which relied on constant-segment primers, yielded TCR alpha and TCR beta cDNA libraries carrying sample barcodes and UMIs. TCRdb called the 5' RACE reads again in MiXCR, with one record for every CDR3 protein. This table holds more than 250,000 distinct CDR3 sequences, 15% to 20% found once. V was trimmed by 0 bases and J by 9 bases, leaving 16 bases between them. The germline CDR1 and CDR2 sequences are SGHAT and FQNNGV. This CDR3 has 15 residues. This clonotype turned up a few times. Its antigen is unknown. The sequencing input was PBMCs or a T cell subset sorted from them (not recorded which). This TCR derives from a man aged 18-30 years who had mild COVID-19 (a few samples of this study predate the infection). Cell type and time point are not known. This chain uses TRBV11-2 with TRBJ2-3; D gene ambiguous. CDR3 loop: CASSLDVFKVPTQYF. In DNA, the CDR3 is TGTGCCAGCAGCTTAGATGTTTTTAAGGTGCCCACGCAGTATTTT.